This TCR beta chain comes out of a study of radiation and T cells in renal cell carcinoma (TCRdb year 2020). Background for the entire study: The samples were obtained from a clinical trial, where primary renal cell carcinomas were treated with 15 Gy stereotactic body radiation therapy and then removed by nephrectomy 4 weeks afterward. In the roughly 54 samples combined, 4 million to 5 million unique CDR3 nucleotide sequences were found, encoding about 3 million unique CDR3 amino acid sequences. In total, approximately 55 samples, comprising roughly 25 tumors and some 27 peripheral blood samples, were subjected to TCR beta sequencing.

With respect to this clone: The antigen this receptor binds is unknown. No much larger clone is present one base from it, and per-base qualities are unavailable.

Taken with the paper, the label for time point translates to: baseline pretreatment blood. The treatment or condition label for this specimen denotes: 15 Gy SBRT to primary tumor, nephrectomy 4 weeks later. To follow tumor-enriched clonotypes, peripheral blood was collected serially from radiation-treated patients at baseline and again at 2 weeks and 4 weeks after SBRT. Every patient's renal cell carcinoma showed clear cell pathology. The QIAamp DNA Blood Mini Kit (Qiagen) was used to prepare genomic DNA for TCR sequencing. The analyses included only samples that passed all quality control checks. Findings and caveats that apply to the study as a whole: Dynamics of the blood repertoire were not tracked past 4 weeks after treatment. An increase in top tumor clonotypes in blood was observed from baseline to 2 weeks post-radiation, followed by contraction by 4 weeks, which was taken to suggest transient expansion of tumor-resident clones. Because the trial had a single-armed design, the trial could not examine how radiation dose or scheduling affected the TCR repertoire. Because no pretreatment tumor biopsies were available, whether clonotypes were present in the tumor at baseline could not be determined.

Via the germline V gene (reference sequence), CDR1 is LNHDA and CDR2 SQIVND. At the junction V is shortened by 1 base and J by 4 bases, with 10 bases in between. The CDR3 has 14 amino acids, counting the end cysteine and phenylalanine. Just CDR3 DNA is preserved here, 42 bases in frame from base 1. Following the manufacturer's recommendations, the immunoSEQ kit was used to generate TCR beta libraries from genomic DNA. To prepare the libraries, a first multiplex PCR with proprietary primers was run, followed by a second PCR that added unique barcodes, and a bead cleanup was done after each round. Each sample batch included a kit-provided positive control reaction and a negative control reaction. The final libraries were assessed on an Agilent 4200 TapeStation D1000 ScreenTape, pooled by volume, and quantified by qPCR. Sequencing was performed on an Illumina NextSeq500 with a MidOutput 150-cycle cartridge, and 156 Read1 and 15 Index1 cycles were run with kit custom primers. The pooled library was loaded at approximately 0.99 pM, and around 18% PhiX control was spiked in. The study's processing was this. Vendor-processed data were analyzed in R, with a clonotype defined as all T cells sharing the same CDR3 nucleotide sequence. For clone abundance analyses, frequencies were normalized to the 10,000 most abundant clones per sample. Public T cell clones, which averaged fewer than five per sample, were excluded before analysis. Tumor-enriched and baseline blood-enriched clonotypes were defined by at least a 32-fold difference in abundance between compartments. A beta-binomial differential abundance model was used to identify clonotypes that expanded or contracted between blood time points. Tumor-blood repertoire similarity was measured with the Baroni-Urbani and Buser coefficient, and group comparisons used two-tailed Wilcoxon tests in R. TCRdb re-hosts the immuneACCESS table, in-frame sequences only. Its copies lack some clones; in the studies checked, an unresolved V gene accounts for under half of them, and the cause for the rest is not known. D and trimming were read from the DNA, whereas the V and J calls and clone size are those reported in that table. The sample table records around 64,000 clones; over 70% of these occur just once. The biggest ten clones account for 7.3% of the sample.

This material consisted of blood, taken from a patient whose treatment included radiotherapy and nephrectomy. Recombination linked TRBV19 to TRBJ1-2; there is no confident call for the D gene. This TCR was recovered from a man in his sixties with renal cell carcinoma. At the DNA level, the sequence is TGTGCCAGTAGTATAGTTGAGGGAGCCTATGGCTACACCTTC. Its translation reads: CASSIVEGAYGYTF.